This T cell receptor beta chain was captured by sequencing in a study of blood T cells in healthy people across ages. A second PCR of about 7 to 11 cycles used a sample-barcoded 5' primer and a J-beta primer mix. MiXCR, run by TCRdb on the 5' RACE reads, gives a single entry per CDR3 protein. The table lists roughly 1,500,000 distinct CDR3 sequences, 42% of them singletons. This clonotype showed up just once. V dropped 4 bases and J dropped 4; count of bases not matched to a gene: 7. Germline V gene lookup returns CDR1 MNHEY and CDR2 SMNVEV (reference sequence). The CDR3 has 16 amino acids. The sample taken for sequencing was blood. The chain couples TRBV27 to TRBJ2-3, with 11 bases fitting TRBD2. This TCR derives from a woman younger than 30 in good health. The CDR3 DNA reads TGTGCCAGCAGTTCTACCTCGGGACTAGCGGCAGATACGCAGTATTTT. Amino acids: CASSSTSGLAADTQYF.